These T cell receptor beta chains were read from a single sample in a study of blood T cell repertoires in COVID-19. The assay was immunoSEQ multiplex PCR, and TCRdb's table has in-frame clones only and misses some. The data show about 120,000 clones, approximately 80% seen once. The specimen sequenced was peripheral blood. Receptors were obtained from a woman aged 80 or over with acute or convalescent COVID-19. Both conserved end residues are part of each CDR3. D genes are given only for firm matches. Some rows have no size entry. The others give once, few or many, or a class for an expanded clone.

CASSSGGIHSPLHF | TGTGCCAGCAGCTCCGGAGGGATTCATTCACCCCTCCACTTT | TRBV7-2 | - | - | TRBJ1-6
CASSPHRQGSSYNEQFF | TGTGCCAGCAGTCCCCATAGGCAGGGTAGCTCCTACAATGAGCAGTTCTTC | TRBV6-6 | - | - | TRBJ2-1
CASSQEWGGAGGELFF | TGCGCCAGCAGCCAAGAATGGGGGGGGGCCGGCGGGGAGCTGTTTTTT | TRBV4-3 | - | - | TRBJ2-2
CASSPRLAAYNEQFF | TGTGCCAGCAGCCCGCGACTAGCCGCCTACAATGAGCAGTTCTTC | TRBV9 | - | TRBD2 | TRBJ2-1
CASSTNTGGNTEAFF | TGCGCCAGCTCGACAAATACAGGGGGAAACACTGAAGCTTTCTTT | TRBV10-2 | - | TRBD1 | TRBJ1-1
CASSLKASSGYEQYF | TGTGCCAGCAGCTTGAAGGCTAGCAGTGGCTACGAGCAGTACTTC | TRBV5-4 | - | - | TRBJ2-7
CASRNRGEEGYTF | TGTGCCAGTAGAAACAGGGGGGAAGAGGGCTACACCTTC | TRBV19 | - | TRBD1 | TRBJ1-2
CAISEGAGAARETQYF | TGTGCCATCAGTGAGGGAGCGGGAGCTGCCCGAGAGACCCAGTACTTC | TRBV10-3 | - | TRBD2 | TRBJ2-5
CASSQDRGQPQHF | TGTGCCAGCAGCCAGGACAGGGGGCAGCCCCAGCATTTT | TRBV7-2 | - | TRBD1 | TRBJ1-5
CAWGTTHTEAFF | TGTGCCTGGGGGACTACGCACACTGAAGCTTTCTTT | TRBV30 | few | - | TRBJ1-1
CASSLVAALYNEQFF | TGTGCCAGCAGCTTAGTAGCGGCGCTATACAATGAGCAGTTCTTC | TRBV7-9 | - | - | TRBJ2-1
CASSYTGGETQYF | TGTGCCAGCAGCTACACAGGGGGAGAGACCCAGTACTTC | TRBV7-3 | - | TRBD1 | TRBJ2-5
CSVRPGGESNQPQHF | TGCAGCGTACGGCCGGGGGGGGAGAGCAATCAGCCCCAGCATTTT | TRBV29-1 | - | - | TRBJ1-5
CASSSTGVTQETQYF | TGTGCCAGCAGCTCGACAGGAGTGACCCAAGAGACCCAGTACTTC | TRBV7-2 | - | - | TRBJ2-5
CASKDRGTDTQYF | TGTGCCAGTAAGGACAGAGGTACAGATACGCAGTATTTT | TRBV19 | - | - | TRBJ2-3
CASSPQSSPGANSPLHF | TGTGCCAGCTCACCACAATCCTCTCCAGGGGCGAACTCACCCCTCCACTTT | TRBV18 | - | - | TRBJ1-6
CASSILGGANEKLFF | TGTGCCAGTAGTATATTAGGGGGAGCTAATGAAAAACTGTTTTTT | TRBV19 | - | - | TRBJ1-4
CASSLDQGRFAKNIQYF | TGTGCCAGCAGCTTAGACCAGGGTAGATTCGCCAAAAACATTCAGTACTTC | TRBV13 | - | - | TRBJ2-4
CASRVRGPQETQYF | TGTGCCAGCAGGGTGAGGGGGCCCCAAGAGACCCAGTACTTC | TRBV5-6 | once | TRBD1 | TRBJ2-5
CSVGEVAGKETQYF | TGCAGCGTTGGGGAGGTAGCGGGTAAAGAGACCCAGTACTTC | TRBV29-1 | - | TRBD2 | TRBJ2-5
CASSYSPGYEKLFF | TGTGCCAGCAGTTACTCGCCAGGTTATGAAAAACTGTTTTTT | TRBV6-2/TRBV6-3 | few | - | TRBJ1-4
CASSTRQVLHGYTF | TGTGCCAGCAGCACCCGACAGGTCCTCCATGGCTACACCTTC | TRBV21-1 | - | - | TRBJ1-2
CASSPGDRASTDTQYF | TGTGCCAGCAGCCCAGGGGACAGAGCTAGCACAGATACGCAGTATTTT | TRBV4-2 | once | TRBD1 | TRBJ2-3
CSAIQGSEQYF | TGCAGTGCTATACAGGGGTCCGAGCAGTACTTC | TRBV20-1 | - | TRBD1 | TRBJ2-7
CASSYGRGNQPQHF | TGTGCCAGCAGTTACGGCAGGGGGAATCAGCCCCAGCATTTT | TRBV6-5 | - | TRBD1 | TRBJ1-5
CASSDGAGEYNEQFF | TGTGCCAGCAGTGACGGGGCAGGGGAGTACAATGAGCAGTTCTTC | TRBV2 | - | - | TRBJ2-1
CASSFGDFGGYTF | TGTGCCAGCAGCTTCGGGGACTTCGGTGGCTACACCTTC | TRBV5-4 | few | - | TRBJ1-2
CASSYSGQGDQPQHF | TGTGCCAGCAGTTACTCGGGACAGGGTGATCAGCCCCAGCATTTT | TRBV6-2/TRBV6-3 | - | TRBD1 | TRBJ1-5
CAWSVQGVWEQYF | TGTGCCTGGAGTGTGCAGGGGGTGTGGGAGCAGTACTTC | TRBV30 | once | TRBD1 | TRBJ2-7
CSVDDGSASYEQYF | TGCAGCGTTGATGATGGGAGTGCGTCCTACGAGCAGTACTTC | TRBV29-1 | - | - | TRBJ2-7
CASSLQPGSSGYTF | TGTGCCAGCAGCCTTCAGCCAGGTTCTTCGGGCTACACCTTC | TRBV3-1/TRBV3-2 | few | - | TRBJ1-2
CASRPGTGPNTEAFF | TGCGCCAGCAGGCCCGGCACAGGGCCGAACACTGAAGCTTTCTTT | TRBV10-1 | - | - | TRBJ1-1
CASSPSGGWNEQFF | TGTGCCAGCAGTCCCTCAGGGGGGTGGAATGAGCAGTTCTTC | TRBV28 | - | - | TRBJ2-1
CATSDAPGTAAGETQYF | TGTGCCACCAGTGATGCCCCCGGGACAGCGGCCGGGGAGACCCAGTACTTC | TRBV24-1 | - | TRBD1 | TRBJ2-5
CASSLEQAYGYTF | TGTGCCAGCAGTTTGGAACAGGCCTATGGCTACACCTTC | TRBV12-3/TRBV12-4 | - | - | TRBJ1-2
CASSYKTGDQETQYF | TGTGCCAGCAGCTATAAAACGGGGGACCAAGAGACCCAGTACTTC | TRBV9 | - | - | TRBJ2-5
CASSLAGGYFNEQFF | TGTGCCAGCAGCTTAGCGGGGGGATACTTCAATGAGCAGTTCTTC | TRBV7-3 | - | TRBD2 | TRBJ2-1
CASRWDSYNEQFF | TGTGCCAGCAGATGGGACAGCTACAATGAGCAGTTCTTC | TRBV6-5 | - | TRBD1 | TRBJ2-1
CASRTGTGGSPLHF | TGTGCCAGCAGAACCGGGACAGGTGGATCACCCCTCCACTTT | TRBV27 | - | TRBD1 | TRBJ1-6
CAWSVSQYGYTF | TGTGCCTGGAGTGTAAGCCAATACGGCTACACCTTC | TRBV30 | few | - | TRBJ1-2
CASSSQGGQPQHF | TGTGCCAGCAGTTCCCAGGGTGGTCAGCCCCAGCATTTT | TRBV6-2/TRBV6-3 | few | - | TRBJ1-5
CASSYPDSPLHF | TGTGCCAGCAGTTACCCCGATTCACCCCTCCACTTT | TRBV6-5 | few | - | TRBJ1-6
CASSRSGISYEQYF | TGTGCCAGCAGCCGTAGCGGGATTTCCTACGAGCAGTACTTC | TRBV7-6 | - | TRBD2 | TRBJ2-7
CASSQTLIGNTIYF | TGCGCCAGCAGCCAGACTCTTATTGGTAACACCATATATTTT | TRBV4-3 | - | - | TRBJ1-3
CASSIGGLAGTDTQYF | TGTGCCAGTAGTATAGGGGGACTAGCGGGCACAGATACGCAGTATTTT | TRBV19 | - | TRBD2 | TRBJ2-3
CASRERSSGANVLTF | TGTGCCAGTAGGGAAAGGAGCTCTGGGGCCAACGTCCTGACTTTC | TRBV19 | - | - | TRBJ2-6
CASSESDRALGYTF | TGTGCCAGCAGTGAGAGTGACAGGGCCCTCGGCTACACCTTC | TRBV25-1 | once | TRBD1 | TRBJ1-2
CASSSGQGSSRANVLTF | TGTGCCAGCAGTTCCGGGCAGGGGAGTAGTAGGGCCAACGTCCTGACTTTC | TRBV27 | - | - | TRBJ2-6
CASSFNGGGGETQYF | TGTGCCAGCAGCTTTAACGGAGGGGGGGGAGAGACCCAGTACTTC | TRBV5-8 | - | - | TRBJ2-5
CSVERTAGLDGYTF | TGCAGCGTTGAAAGAACGGCAGGGCTTGATGGCTACACCTTC | TRBV29-1 | - | - | TRBJ1-2
CASSFEGGLDTQYF | TGTGCCAGCAGCTTCGAGGGGGGGCTAGATACGCAGTATTTT | TRBV7-9 | - | - | TRBJ2-3
CASSLFYGTGRTEAFF | TGTGCCAGCAGCCTCTTTTATGGGACAGGGCGTACTGAAGCTTTCTTT | TRBV6-2/TRBV6-3 | - | TRBD1 | TRBJ1-1
CSVYRGQGVDGYTF | TGCAGCGTTTATCGGGGGCAGGGGGTCGATGGCTACACCTTC | TRBV29-1 | - | TRBD1 | TRBJ1-2
CASSDQGGGETQYF | TGTGCCAGCAGTGACCAGGGAGGAGGAGAGACCCAGTACTTC | TRBV2 | - | - | TRBJ2-5
CASRGSGGTDTQYF | TGTGCCAGCCGGGGGAGCGGGGGCACAGATACGCAGTATTTT | TRBV18 | few | TRBD2 | TRBJ2-3